A single sample is the source of the 23 T cell receptor beta chains below, sequenced in a study of cytomegalovirus exposure and HLA in healthy donors (dated by TCRdb to about 2017). Library prep was done by the immunoSEQ multiplex PCR assay. For the multiplex PCR, a mixture combining 60 forward primers for TCR Vbeta segments and 13 reverse primers for TCR Jbeta segments was used. TCRdb mirrors the immuneACCESS table, restricted to in-frame sequences. Some clones are absent from its copies; in checked studies, under half trace to an unresolved V gene, and the reason for the others is unknown. Present in this sample are over 150,000 clones, 75% to 90% of which were seen just once. The biggest ten clones account for under 2% of the sample. The sequenced material came from PBMCs. The receptors shown here come from a woman younger than 30 in good health and CMV-seronegative.

V gene TRBV5-1 combines with J gene TRBJ2-7; TRBD1 might be the D (5 bases). Trimming took off 5 bases at V and 7 bases at J, with 22 bases between the two ends. Germline loops: CDR1 SGHRS, CDR2 YFSETQ. This CDR3 comprises 15 residues. CDR3 nucleotide sequence: TGCGCCAGCAGTGTTCCGGGCCAGGGTCTGGGGGAGCAGTACTTC. It is translated as CASSVPGQGLGEQYF. The variable domain in full, with the rest retrieved from reference TRBV5-1 and TRBJ2-7, is KAGVTQTPRYLIKTRGQQVTLSCSPISGHRSVSWYQQTPGQGLQFLFEYFSETQRNKGNFPGRFSGRQFSNSRSEMNVSTLELGDSALYLCASSVPGQGLGEQYFGPGTRLTVT.

This clone has just a few counts. The rearrangement links TRBV19 to TRBJ1-2; TRBD1 matches 9 bases. The CDR3 covers 15 residues. Trimming cost V 8 bases and J 7 bases; bases outside gene matches: 14. Germline-derived CDR1 and CDR2 are LNHDA and SQIVND (reference sequence). The CDR3: CASLPGQGRLSGYTF. DNA for the CDR3: TGTGCCAGTTTACCGGGACAGGGACGTTTAAGTGGCTACACCTTC.

The rearrangement uses TRBV7-9 and TRBJ2-7; 12 bases are a match to TRBD2. With V trimmed by 5 bases and J by 12 bases, 11 bases remained unmatched. Germline V CDR1 and CDR2: SEHNR, FQNEAQ (reference sequence). The CDR3 covers 14 residues. The CDR3 region has the DNA TGTGCCAGCAGCCCAGCCCCCGGGACTAGCGGGCCGTACTTC. The encoded protein is CASSPAPGTSGPYF.

This chain links TRBV27 with TRBJ2-1, with D tentatively TRBD1 (6 bases). Germline V gene sequence: CDR1 MNHEY, CDR2 SMNVEV (reference sequence). The ends were cut back, 6 bases at V and 3 bases at J, with 9 bases in the middle. This CDR3 has 13 amino acids. For the CDR3, the DNA is TGTGCCAGCAGGAGGACAGACTACAATGAGCAGTTCTTC. This codes for CASRRTDYNEQFF.

The sample holds a few counts of this clone. V and J are TRBV4-1 and TRBJ2-3, with 13 bases that match TRBD2. V lost 3 bases and J lost 1; bases outside the gene matches: 4. Germline V gives CDR1 MGHRA, CDR2 YSYEKL. This CDR3 is built from 17 residues. CDR3 residues: CASSQGGLAGGTDTQYF. CDR3 in DNA: TGCGCCAGCAGCCAGGGCGGACTAGCGGGGGGCACAGATACGCAGTATTTT.

The chain couples TRBV6-6 to TRBJ1-1, with D perhaps matching TRBD1 (5 bases). Germline V gene sequence: CDR1 MNHNY, CDR2 SVGAGI (reference sequence). The CDR3 covers 13 residues. Between the trimmed V and J ends, which lost 6 bases and 4 bases, there was a span of 12 bases. The DNA of the CDR3 is TGTGCCAGCAGACTTCAGGGCCGCACTGAAGCTTTCTTT. Translation: CASRLQGRTEAFF.

The chain joins TRBV19 to TRBJ2-2; D ambiguous. V shed 5 bases and J shed 2 bases, with 12 bases lying between them. Germline V gene lookup returns CDR1 LNHDA and CDR2 SQIVND (reference sequence). The CDR3 runs 15 residues. Here the CDR3 DNA reads TGTGCCAGTAGTGTATCACGGTCCAACACCGGGGAGCTGTTTTTT. It specifies CASSVSRSNTGELFF.

The chain recombines TRBV6-5 with TRBJ1-5; D remains ambiguous. V lost 2 bases and J 7 bases, leaving 6 bases between the germline ends. Germline V gives CDR1 MNHEY, CDR2 SVGAGI. CDR3 length equals 12 residues. This chain's CDR3 is CASSYARQPQHF. The CDR3 region has the DNA TGTGCCAGCAGTTACGCCAGGCAGCCCCAGCATTTT.

This clone was found a few times. The chain has TRBV6-1 and TRBJ1-1; 7 bases are a match to TRBD1. Germline V lookup: CDR1 MNHNS, CDR2 SASEGT. This CDR3 spans 14 amino acids. J lost 5 bases, V lost 7 bases, and 10 bases had no gene match. CDR3 DNA sequence: TGTGCCAGCACCATTACGACAGGGAAAACTGAAGCTTTCTTT. This translates into CASTITTGKTEAFF.

The chain joins TRBV19 to TRBJ2-7, with D perhaps matching TRBD1 (7 bases). V lost 7 bases and J 3 bases, leaving 19 bases between the germline ends. Germline V lookup: CDR1 LNHDA, CDR2 SQIVND (reference sequence). The CDR3 is 15 amino acids. This CDR3 reads CASTTGAGGSYEQYF. The CDR3 coding sequence is TGTGCCAGTACCACAGGGGCCGGGGGCAGCTACGAGCAGTACTTC.

This clone was found once. The V gene is TRBV5-1, the J gene TRBJ1-4, with D uncertain. Trimming took 3 bases from V and 3 from J, leaving 9 bases between them. This CDR3 contains 14 residues. CDR1 is SGHRS and CDR2 is YFSETQ in the germline V gene. CDR3 DNA: TGCGCCAGCAGCTCGGGATCCTCTAATGAAAAACTGTTTTTT. Protein product: CASSSGSSNEKLFF. The full variable domain, completed using reference TRBV5-1 and TRBJ1-4, is KAGVTQTPRYLIKTRGQQVTLSCSPISGHRSVSWYQQTPGQGLQFLFEYFSETQRNKGNFPGRFSGRQFSNSRSEMNVSTLELGDSALYLCASSSGSSNEKLFFGSGTQLSVL.

The chain has TRBV25-1 and TRBJ2-5; TRBD1 agrees at 8 bases. CDR1 is MGHDK, CDR2 SYGVNS, per germline. Trimming at V came to 3 bases and at J to 2 bases, leaving 8 bases not matched to a gene. There are 16 residues in the CDR3. CDR3 loop: CASSEPGTGIQETQYF. DNA of the CDR3: TGTGCCAGCAGTGAGCCCGGGACAGGCATTCAAGAGACCCAGTACTTC.

CDR3 coding DNA: TGTGCCAGCAGAAAGGACAGGGCGGCCTACGAGCAGTACTTC. It translates to CASRKDRAAYEQYF. The chain employs TRBV6-5 and TRBJ2-7, with 8 bases fitting TRBD1. CDR3 length: 14 amino acids. CDR1 and CDR2 (germline): MNHEY, SVGAGI. V lost 6 bases to trimming and J lost 2 bases; unmatched junction nucleotides: 6.

The gene calls are TRBV6-5 and TRBJ2-1; no definite D call. The CDR3 has 15 amino acids. Germline loops: CDR1 MNHEY, CDR2 SVGAGI. V was clipped by 2 bases and J by 3 bases, with 11 bases between them. The CDR3 nucleotides read TGTGCCAGCAGTTACGCCAAAGCGAGCTACAATGAGCAGTTCTTC. Amino acid sequence: CASSYAKASYNEQFF.

This clone has only one observation. The CDR3 loop is CASNFRGRGRNEAFF. The CDR3, as DNA: TGTGCCAGCAATTTCAGGGGGCGCGGGAGAAATGAAGCTTTCTTT. The chain is built from TRBV28 and TRBJ1-1; 8 bases fit TRBD1. The germline V gene has CDR1 MDHEN and CDR2 SYDVKM. CDR3 length: 15 amino acids. The ends lost 7 bases at V and 7 bases at J; junction bases unmatched: 14.

This clone was counted between two and nine times. The DNA for the CDR3 is TGCGCCAGCAGCTCGCCCCTAGGTCTCCAAGAGACCCAGTACTTC. Amino acid sequence: CASSSPLGLQETQYF. The chain recombines TRBV5-1 with TRBJ2-5; no firm D call. This CDR3 contains 15 residues. Trimming removed 3 bases from V and 1 base from J, with 13 bases in between. Germline CDR1 reads SGHRS; CDR2 reads YFSETQ.

The table lists this clone with a few counts. The rearrangement links TRBV5-1 to TRBJ2-5; 8 bases align to TRBD1. The CDR3 spans 14 residues. Germline V gene lookup returns CDR1 SGHRS and CDR2 YFSETQ. V gave up 2 bases and J gave up 5 bases; unmatched junction bases: 5. The CDR3 sequence: CASSLADRVETQYF. CDR3 sequence (DNA): TGCGCCAGCAGCTTAGCGGACAGGGTTGAGACCCAGTACTTC.

J is TRBJ2-4 and V is TRBV6-6; TRBD1 matches at 9 bases. Germline CDR1 and CDR2: MNHNY and SVGAGI (reference sequence). Losses at the gene ends were 8 bases for V and 4 bases for J; bases not matched to a gene: 3. The CDR3 covers 13 residues. CDR3 in DNA: TGTGCCAGCCGCGGGACAGGGAAAAACATTCAGTACTTC. It specifies CASRGTGKNIQYF.

The V and J genes are TRBV13 and TRBJ1-2; no clear D. Trimming removed 3 bases from V and 4 bases from J, with 9 bases in between. Germline CDR1 is PRHDT and CDR2 is FYEKMQ (reference sequence). The CDR3 length is 13 residues. DNA of the CDR3: TGTGCCAGCAGCTTCGGAGGGCCCTATGGCTACACCTTC. Translation: CASSFGGPYGYTF.

In nucleotides, the CDR3 is TGTGCCAGCAGTCCCTATCCTCAGGGGGCGGTGGTCTATGGCTACACCTTC. Residues: CASSPYPQGAVVYGYTF. The rearrangement links TRBV28 to TRBJ1-2, with 8 bases fitting TRBD1. V shed 5 bases and J 4 bases; nucleotides not matched to a gene: 15. Per germline, CDR1 MDHEN and CDR2 SYDVKM. This CDR3 spans 17 amino acids.

The chain carries TRBV10-1 and TRBJ1-1, with D tentatively TRBD1 (5 bases). Trimming shortened V by 6 bases and J by 0 bases, and 11 bases separated the two germline ends. Germline CDR1 and CDR2: WNHNN and SYGVQD (reference sequence). The length of the CDR3 is 14 residues. CDR3 DNA sequence: TGCGCCAGCAGCCCCGACAGACTGAACACTGAAGCTTTCTTT. Its protein is CASSPDRLNTEAFF.

The chain has TRBV5-1 and TRBJ2-1; 8 bases are a match to TRBD1. The V gene's germline CDR1 is SGHRS and CDR2 YFSETQ. CDR3 length equals 14 residues. V gave up 4 bases and J gave up 5 bases; unmatched junction bases: 5. CDR3: CASSRGQVDNEQFF. The CDR3 DNA reads as TGCGCCAGCAGCCGGGGACAGGTTGACAATGAGCAGTTCTTC.

The chain is built from TRBV7-3 and TRBJ2-1; 12 bases fit TRBD2. Germline CDR1 reads SGHTA; CDR2 reads FQGTGA. V shed 1 base, J shed 8 bases, and the junction held 6 bases outside the gene matches. The CDR3 covers 16 residues. The CDR3 here is CASSLSLAGGVDEQFF. The DNA for the CDR3 is TGTGCCAGCAGCTTAAGCCTAGCGGGAGGGGTAGATGAGCAGTTCTTC.